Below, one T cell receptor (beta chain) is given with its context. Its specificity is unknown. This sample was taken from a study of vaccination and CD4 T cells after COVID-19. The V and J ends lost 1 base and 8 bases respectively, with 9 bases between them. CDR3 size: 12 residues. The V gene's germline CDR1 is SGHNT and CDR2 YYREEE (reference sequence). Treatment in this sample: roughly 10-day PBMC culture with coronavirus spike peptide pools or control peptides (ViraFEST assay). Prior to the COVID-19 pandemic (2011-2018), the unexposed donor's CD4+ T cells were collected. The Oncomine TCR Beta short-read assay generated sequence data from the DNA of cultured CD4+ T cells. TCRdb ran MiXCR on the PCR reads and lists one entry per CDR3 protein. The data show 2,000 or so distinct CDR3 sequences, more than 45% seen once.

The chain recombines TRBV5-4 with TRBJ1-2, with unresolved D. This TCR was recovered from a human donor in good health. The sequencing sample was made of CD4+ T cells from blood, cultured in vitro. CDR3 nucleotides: TGTGCCAGCAGCTTGCGGGGAGGAGGCTACACCTTC. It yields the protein CASSLRGGGYTF.